The 27 T cell receptor beta chains listed next were all sequenced from one sample in a study of CD4 T cells in relation to SARS-CoV-2 and coronaviruses. Their specific antigens are unknown. The unexposed donors gave CD4+ T cells in 2011-2018, prior to COVID-19. CD4+ T cells were isolated from the cells after about ten days of culture. The table came from immunoSEQ multiplex PCR; TCRdb's copy has only in-frame clones and leaves some out. Of about 29,000 clones listed, 55% to 75% were seen once; the top ten hold 9% to 15%. The sequencing sample was made of CD4+ T cells from PBMCs, cultured in vitro. The receptors were gathered from a human donor in good health.

The CDR3 loop reads CASSETRVRQETQYF. CDR3 nucleotides: TGTGCCAGCAGTGAAACTCGGGTTCGCCAAGAGACCCAGTACTTC. The rearrangement uses TRBV2 and TRBJ2-5, with D unclear. The germline gives CDR1 SNHLY, CDR2 FYNNEI. The V and J ends lost 2 bases and 1 base respectively, with 11 bases between them. The CDR3 consists of 15 residues.

The count of this clone is one. The rearrangement links TRBV7-6 to TRBJ2-3, with 14 bases lining up with TRBD2. The V segment lost 4 bases and the J segment 3 bases; nucleotides outside the gene matches: 6. The length of the CDR3 is 17 residues. Germline V gives CDR1 SGHVS, CDR2 FNYEAQ. The chain's CDR3 is CASSSGTSGGWTDTQYF. CDR3 bases: TGTGCCAGCAGCTCGGGGACTAGCGGGGGATGGACAGATACGCAGTATTTT. The entire variable domain, with the rest obtained from reference TRBV7-6 and TRBJ2-3, is as follows: GAGVSQSPRYKVTKRGQDVALRCDPISGHVSLYWYRQALGQGPEFLTYFNYEAQQDKSGLPNDRFSAERPEGSISTLTIQRTEQRDSAMYRCASSSGTSGGWTDTQYFGPGTRLTVL.

This rearrangement joins TRBV2 to TRBJ1-2; 9 nucleotides line up with TRBD1. Germline-derived CDR1 and CDR2 are SNHLY and FYNNEI. V gave up 4 bases and J gave up 8 bases; unmatched junction bases: 11. This CDR3 region has 15 residues. CDR3 in amino acids: CASSGVRDRGAGYTF. DNA for the CDR3: TGTGCCAGCAGTGGGGTTCGAGACAGGGGGGCCGGCTACACCTTC. Full variable domain (outside the CDR3, taken from reference TRBV2 and TRBJ1-2): EPEVTQTPSHQVTQMGQEVILRCVPISNHLYFYWYRQILGQKVEFLVSFYNNEISEKSEIFDDQFSVERPDGSNFTLKIRSTKLEDSAMYFCASSGVRDRGAGYTFGSGTRLTVV.

This rearrangement joins TRBV19 to TRBJ1-2; 11 bases agree with TRBD1. This CDR3 comprises 14 residues. V gave up 8 bases and J gave up 8 bases; unmatched junction bases: 10. From germline, CDR1 is LNHDA and CDR2 SQIVND (reference sequence). CDR3 DNA sequence: TGTGCCAGTGCGGACAGGGGGCGGCGTAGCGGCTACACCTTC. Residues: CASADRGRRSGYTF.

The CDR3 DNA reads TGTGCCAGCAGTTACACGGCAGGGGCAAGGGTCCTGACTTTC. The encoded protein is CASSYTAGARVLTF. This chain connects TRBV6-2 or TRBV6-3 to TRBJ2-6; TRBD1 is a possible D gene (6 bases). V was shortened by 2 bases and J by 13 bases, with 15 bases between the two germline ends. In germline, CDR1 is MNHEY, CDR2 SVGEGT. The CDR3 consists of 14 residues.

The V call is TRBV6-2 or TRBV6-3, the J call TRBJ2-1; TRBD2 matches 15 bases. The CDR3 is made up of 15 amino acids. After removal of 6 bases from V and 9 bases from J, the junction contained 6 bases not matched to a gene. Germline CDR1 MNHEY, CDR2 SVGEGT. The CDR3 region has the DNA TGTGCCAGCAGCACCAGGACTAGCGGGGGGGGTGAGCAGTTCTTC. This sequence encodes CASSTRTSGGGEQFF.

This clone came up a few times. The rearrangement links TRBV27 to TRBJ1-5, with TRBD1 matching over 8 bases. J gave up 0 bases and V 3 bases, and 7 bases lay outside the gene matches. The CDR3 sequence is 17 residues long. The germline V gene has CDR1 MNHEY and CDR2 SMNVEV (reference sequence). The CDR3 region is CASSFHGTGFSNQPQHF. The CDR3 DNA reads TGTGCCAGCAGTTTCCATGGGACAGGCTTTAGCAATCAGCCCCAGCATTTT.

This clone was detected only a few times. In DNA form, the CDR3 reads TGTGCCAGCAGCAAAGTTGGCTTCCAAACCGGGGAGCTGTTTTTT. It yields the protein CASSKVGFQTGELFF. V is TRBV21-1 and J is TRBJ2-2; the table's D call, TRBD1, was not checked against the DNA. TRBV21-1 corresponds to a pseudogene. The length of the CDR3 is 15 residues.

J is TRBJ1-1 and V is TRBV12-2; the table's TRBD1 call for D was not verified on the DNA. TRBV12-2 is a documented pseudogene. This CDR3 is built from 17 residues. The CDR3 DNA reads as TGTGCAAGTCGCTTAGGGACAGAGTCCGGCGTGAACACTGAAGCTTTCTTT. This encodes CASRLGTESGVNTEAFF.

The chain carries TRBV9 and TRBJ1-2; TRBD1 matches 7 bases. Trimming at V came to 3 bases and at J to 8 bases, leaving 10 bases not matched to a gene. This CDR3 region has 14 residues. CDR1 SGDLS and CDR2 YYNGEE come from the germline V gene. CDR3 nucleotides: TGTGCCAGCAGCGCAGATCTTCAGGGGGGGGGCTACACCTTC. Residues: CASSADLQGGGYTF.

This chain uses TRBV29-1 with TRBJ2-7; 8 nucleotides match TRBD1. The CDR3 length is 16 residues. V was clipped by 0 bases and J by 4 bases; unmatched bases: 11. Germline V lookup: CDR1 SQVTM, CDR2 ANQGSEA. CDR3 nucleotide sequence: TGCAGCGTTGAAGATTTTGCCGGACAGGGAGGATACGAGCAGTACTTC. It specifies CSVEDFAGQGGYEQYF.

The chain has TRBV3-1 (or the pseudogene TRBV3-2) and TRBJ2-7; TRBD1 matches 9 bases. Per germline, CDR1 LGHDT and CDR2 YNNKEL (reference sequence). V trimming: 2 bases; J trimming: 5 bases; junction bases outside the gene matches: 4. The CDR3 has 14 amino acids. The CDR3, as DNA: TGTGCCAGCAGCCAAAACAGGGGGCTAAACGAGCAGTACTTC. Translation: CASSQNRGLNEQYF.

The V and J genes are TRBV19 and TRBJ1-5, with TRBD1 identical over 7 bases. V shed 4 bases and J 6 bases; nucleotides not matched to a gene: 9. The germline V gene has CDR1 LNHDA and CDR2 SQIVND (reference sequence). The CDR3 totals 15 residues. CDR3 protein: CASSRGDRVGQPQHF. The CDR3 DNA sequence: TGTGCCAGTAGTAGAGGAGACAGGGTGGGTCAGCCCCAGCATTTT.

V gene TRBV19 combines with J gene TRBJ1-2; 8 bases fit TRBD1. This CDR3 is 17 amino acids long. CDR1 LNHDA and CDR2 SQIVND come from the germline V gene (reference sequence). The ends lost 3 bases at V and 7 bases at J; junction bases unmatched: 16. The CDR3 region has the DNA TGTGCCAGTAGTATCCCCTGGACAGGGAGTGGAAGTAGTGGCTACACCTTC. The encoded protein is CASSIPWTGSGSSGYTF.

The chain has TRBV19 and TRBJ2-1, with TRBD1 matching over 11 bases. CDR3 length: 14 residues. With 6 bases clipped from V and 9 bases from J, the junction kept 7 bases outside the gene matches. In germline, CDR1 is LNHDA, CDR2 SQIVND (reference sequence). CDR3 loop: CASSVRDRGSEQFF. In DNA, the CDR3 is TGTGCCAGTAGCGTCCGGGACAGGGGGAGTGAGCAGTTCTTC.

The chain carries TRBV15 and TRBJ1-5; the D gene is possibly TRBD1 (6 bases). This CDR3 region has 16 residues. Trimming stripped 2 bases from V and 7 bases from J, with 18 bases between. The V gene's germline CDR1 is LNHNV and CDR2 YYDKDF (reference sequence). The CDR3 spells CATSRLQGGGRQPQHF. The CDR3 DNA sequence: TGTGCCACCAGCAGACTCCAAGGGGGGGGGAGACAGCCCCAGCATTTT.

The gene calls are TRBV6-1 and TRBJ1-6; TRBD1 is a possible D gene (6 bases). This CDR3 has 16 amino acids. V lost 0 bases and J 7 bases, leaving 13 bases between the germline ends. Germline V gives CDR1 MNHNS, CDR2 SASEGT. CDR3 protein: CASSEARGVSNSPLHF. Here the CDR3 DNA reads TGTGCCAGCAGTGAAGCGAGGGGGGTTAGCAATTCACCCCTCCACTTT.

Note on this clone: At one boundary the junction diverges from the germline segment, which might be a read error. The chain is built from TRBV7-7 and TRBJ1-1; D unresolved. Germline assignment: CDR1 SSHAT and CDR2 FNYEAQ (reference sequence). CDR3 length equals 15 residues. The CDR3 loop is CASSLALRESTEAFF. Written as DNA, the CDR3 is TGTGCTAGCAGCTTAGCGTTGCGGGAGAGCACTGAAGCTTTCTTT.

V is TRBV9 and J is TRBJ2-7; TRBD2 aligns across 7 bases. The CDR3 totals 13 residues. The V gene end was trimmed by 3 bases and the J gene end by 7 bases; junction bases not matched to a gene: 7. Germline V gene data show CDR1 as SGDLS and CDR2 as YYNGEE. CDR3 nucleotide sequence: TGTGCCAGCAGCGAGGGGAGCGGGGCGGAGCAGTACTTC. It translates to CASSEGSGAEQYF.

The V gene is TRBV7-2, the J gene TRBJ2-3; D is perhaps TRBD1 (6 bases). Trimming removed 6 bases at V and 4 bases at J, with 11 bases between. Germline V gene data show CDR1 as SGHTA and CDR2 as FQGNSA. This CDR3 comprises 13 residues. The CDR3 DNA follows: TGTGCCAGCAGACTAACAGGGCCAGATACGCAGTATTTT. Translating it yields CASRLTGPDTQYF.

The CDR3 here is CASSWGTGGGNQPQHF. CDR3 sequence (DNA): TGTGCCAGCAGCTGGGGGACAGGGGGAGGCAATCAGCCCCAGCATTTT. The chain uses TRBV7-2 and TRBJ1-5, with 11 bases aligning to TRBD1. The CDR3 loop spans 16 amino acids. J was trimmed by 2 bases and V by 4 bases; bases with no gene match: 4. Germline-derived CDR1 and CDR2 are SGHTA and FQGNSA.

This chain links TRBV25-1 with TRBJ2-1, with 9 bases that match TRBD2. CDR1 and CDR2 from the germline V gene are MGHDK and SYGVNS. Trimming took 1 base from V and 9 from J; bases not matched to a gene: 10. The CDR3 has 16 residues. In DNA, the CDR3 is TGTGCCAGCAGTGAATGGGGCGGGGGGGCCACGGTTGAGCAGTTCTTC. Amino acid sequence: CASSEWGGGATVEQFF.

V gene TRBV6-6 combines with J gene TRBJ1-4; D ambiguous. V was cut by 5 bases and J by 0 bases, with 10 bases left in between. This CDR3 region has 15 residues. CDR1 and CDR2 (germline): MNHNY, SVGAGI (reference sequence). In DNA form, the CDR3 reads TGTGCCAGCAGTCTGGGGAGTGCAACTAATGAAAAACTGTTTTTT. The encoded protein is CASSLGSATNEKLFF.

This clone was seen just once. The V and J genes are TRBV5-1 and TRBJ2-3; D is possibly TRBD1 or TRBD2 (6 bases each). Germline CDR1 is SGHRS and CDR2 is YFSETQ. Trimming shortened V by 5 bases and J by 6 bases, and 13 bases separated the two germline ends. The CDR3 is made up of 13 amino acids. The CDR3 is CASRRGATDTQYF. Here the CDR3 DNA reads TGCGCCAGCAGAAGGGGGGCCACGGATACGCAGTATTTT.

This clone appeared a few times. The chain has TRBV19 and TRBJ1-4; perhaps TRBD1 as D (6 bases). The germline CDR1 and CDR2 sequences are LNHDA and SQIVND (reference sequence). The CDR3 covers 15 residues. V lost 3 bases to trimming and J lost 7 bases, with 15 bases between them. CDR3 DNA: TGTGCCAGTAGTATCGCAGGGGTAGTGGGTGAAAAACTGTTTTTT. Its translation: CASSIAGVVGEKLFF.

V gene TRBV14 combines with J gene TRBJ2-7, with 8 positions matching TRBD1. With 4 bases clipped from V and 2 bases from J, the junction kept 4 bases outside the gene matches. From germline, CDR1 is SGHDN and CDR2 FVKESK. The CDR3 runs to 14 residues. The CDR3 region is CASSRDRGPYEQYF. The CDR3 region has the DNA TGTGCCAGCAGCCGAGACAGGGGCCCCTACGAGCAGTACTTC.

CDR3: CASSLGPTLGAFF. CDR3 DNA: TGCGCCAGCAGCTTGGGACCCACCCTAGGTGCTTTCTTT. The rearrangement links TRBV5-1 to TRBJ1-1; D call uncertain. The V end was cut by 0 bases, the J end by 11 bases, with 14 bases between. Germline lookup yields CDR1 SGHRS and CDR2 YFSETQ. The CDR3 runs 13 residues.